This entry is about one T cell receptor (beta chain). The antigen this receptor binds is unknown. Base qualities are missing; no much larger clone stands one base away. High-throughput TCR beta sequencing profiled peripheral blood CD8+ and CD4+ T cells from healthy donors, Susac syndrome patients and multiple sclerosis patients. The Susac syndrome patients fulfilled recently defined diagnostic criteria for either definite or probable disease. Bulk CD8+ and CD4+ T cells were purified by magnetic negative isolation, while CD8+ TEMRA cells were enriched using FACS. Blood was drawn into EDTA tubes, processed within 24 hours, and PBMCs were isolated by density gradient centrifugation. PBMCs intended for TCR sequencing were frozen in liquid nitrogen and were later thawed in a 37 degrees C water bath. The sorted or isolated CD4+, CD8+ and CD8+ TEMRA cells reached a purity of at least 90%. Inclusive of the bounding cysteine and phenylalanine, the CDR3 is 14 residues long. Of all the DNA, just the CDR3 is kept, 42 bases in frame from base 1. Trimming takes 5 bases from V and 1 base from J, and the germline ends sit 9 bases apart. As encoded in the germline V gene (reference sequence), CDR1 is LNHNV while CDR2 is YYDKDF.

RNA was extracted using the RNeasy kit, and roughly 0.45 to 1 microgram was reverse transcribed with random hexamers. The immunoSEQ multiplex PCR assay, which covers 54 Vbeta and 13 Jbeta segments, was used to amplify TCR beta CDR3 regions. PCR amplification bias was corrected by using a synthetic template baseline for primer optimization and computational correction. Concerning the study's data processing: Reads were annotated to V, D and J genes according to IMGT and were analyzed with immunoSEQ Analyzer, with only productive sequences retained. Clonality was computed as one minus Shannon entropy normalized by log2 of the number of productive unique sequences. For each patient and control, public and private clones were evaluated among the 100 most prevalent clones. Susac-specific clones were defined as absent from healthy and MS cohorts, over a thousand published viral clones and other ImmuneACCESS disease sequences. Using fastp at Q25 and MiXCR, TCRdb reprocessed the public reads and kept productive beta chains. Rows are unified per CDR3 protein, each entry keeping the most common DNA and genes. In this record, the V and J calls reflect TCRdb's handling and not the investigators' own analysis. Counted in this sample were approximately 190,000 distinct CDR3 sequences; 85% to 95% of them appeared once. The ten top clones hold around 0.16% of the sample.

This record belongs to a study of CD8 T cells in Susac syndrome (dated by TCRdb to the late 2010s). As for the study more broadly: Among the sequenced Susac syndrome patients, five or six had clinically active disease and roughly eight were in clinical remission. At the time of blood withdrawal, Susac syndrome patients were either therapy-naive, taking corticosteroids (with some also receiving IVIg), or on IVIg alone. The study used repertoire sequencing to test whether antigen drove CD8+ T cell activation and differentiation in Susac syndrome. Clonality of the CD8+ T cell repertoire was compared between more than 10 healthy donors, approximately 14 Susac syndrome patients and 15 multiple sclerosis patients.

Summary of the overall study and its limitations: Clonal expansion was observed in Susac syndrome CD8+ repertoires, with the highest expansion in CD8+ TEMRA cells and greater expansion in clinically active than in remitting patients. The number of individuals in the TCR sequencing and HLA analysis was recognized as being relatively small. Sixteen and five Susac-specific public clones were found in the total CD8+ and CD8+ TEMRA repertoires, respectively.

The receptor was isolated from a human donor with Susac syndrome. Sequenced: CD8+ T cells from PBMCs. The chain couples TRBV15 to TRBJ2-1, with TRBD2 as a weak D call on 5 bases. The CDR3 protein: CATSERRSYNEQFF. The DNA sequence is TGTGCCACCAGCGAGCGGCGGTCCTACAATGAGCAGTTCTTC.